The rows below give T cell receptor beta chains drawn from one sample of a study of OX40 agonist ivuxolimab in advanced cancers. Clones were read by immunoSEQ multiplex PCR, and TCRdb kept only the in-frame ones, dropping some. This table holds some 42,000 clones, roughly four fifths found once. Sequenced here: CD4+ or CD8+ T cells sorted from blood, sampled in a trial of the OX40 agonist ivuxolimab. These receptor sequences come from an adult with an advanced solid tumor such as melanoma, head and neck, liver or kidney cancer. The CDR3 runs from the conserved cysteine through the conserved F or W. D genes are given only for firm matches. Some rows have no size entry. The others give once, few or many, or a class for an expanded clone.

J gene | D gene | clone size | V gene | CDR3 DNA | CDR3 protein
TRBJ1-1 | TRBD1 | once | TRBV7-9 | TGTGCCAGCAGCTTAGGGACAGGGGGTCGGTCGAACACTGAAGCTTTCTTT | CASSLGTGGRSNTEAFF
TRBJ1-4 | - | - | TRBV18 | TGTGCCAGCTCACCTGTTAAGACGTCAACTAATGAAAAACTGTTTTTT | CASSPVKTSTNEKLFF
TRBJ1-5 | TRBD1 | - | TRBV5-5 | TGTGCCAGCAGCTTGGCCCCGGGACAGGGGCTATTCAATCAGCCCCAGCATTTT | CASSLAPGQGLFNQPQHF
TRBJ1-1 | - | - | TRBV7-3 | TGTGCCAGCAGCTCCGCAGGTGACACTGAAGCTTTCTTT | CASSSAGDTEAFF
TRBJ1-3 | - | - | TRBV6-1 | TGTGCCAGCAGTGAACCAGGGGCCGGAAACACCATATATTTT | CASSEPGAGNTIYF
TRBJ1-4 | TRBD1 | - | TRBV9 | TGTGCCAGCAGCGTTTTAGGGGACAGTGAAAAACTGTTTTTT | CASSVLGDSEKLFF
TRBJ2-5 | TRBD1 | - | TRBV9 | TGTGCCAGCAGCGACAGGGGGCAGGAGACCCAGTACTTC | CASSDRGQETQYF
TRBJ1-2 | TRBD1 | - | TRBV6-4 | TGTGCCAGCAGTCCGGGACAGGGGCGACCTAACTATGGCTACACCTTC | CASSPGQGRPNYGYTF
TRBJ2-3 | - | - | TRBV18 | TGTGCCAGCTCACCAACGGCAGTTTCCACAGATACGCAGTATTTT | CASSPTAVSTDTQYF
TRBJ1-5 | - | - | TRBV6-5 | TGTGCCAGCAGTGGCCAGACCGCGGGGCAGCCCCAGCATTTT | CASSGQTAGQPQHF
TRBJ2-2 | - | - | TRBV7-3 | TGTGCCAGCAGCCCCCGGGGACCCACGAACACCGGGGAGCTGTTTTTT | CASSPRGPTNTGELFF
TRBJ2-4 | TRBD2 | - | TRBV5-1 | TGCGCCAGCAGCGGAGGGGGGATACTAGCGGGAGAATCGGAGAACATTCAGTACTTC | CASSGGGILAGESENIQYF
TRBJ2-7 | - | - | TRBV30 | TGTGCCTGGAGTGTAGGGTACGAGCAGTACTTC | CAWSVGYEQYF
TRBJ2-3 | TRBD2 | - | TRBV7-9 | TGTGCCAGCAGCTGGGGGGGATATCCTACAGATACGCAGTATTTT | CASSWGGYPTDTQYF
TRBJ2-1 | TRBD2 | - | TRBV27 | TGTGCCAGCACCCAGACTAGCGGGAGTCTGGATGAGCAGTTCTTC | CASTQTSGSLDEQFF
TRBJ2-1 | - | - | TRBV30 | TGTGCCTGGAGGGAAGGGTACTCCTACAATGAGCAGTTCTTC | CAWREGYSYNEQFF
TRBJ1-6 | - | - | TRBV2 | TGTGCCAGCAGCCGGAGCTCCTATAATTCACCCCTCCACTTT | CASSRSSYNSPLHF
TRBJ1-2 | - | - | TRBV15 | TGTGCCGCCAGCAGAGATCGTCAGGACTATGGCTACACCTTC | CAASRDRQDYGYTF
TRBJ1-1 | - | once | TRBV7-9 | TGTGCCAGCAGCCGAACACCTGAAGCTTTCTTT | CASSRTPEAFF
TRBJ2-3 | - | - | TRBV2 | TGTGCCAGCACGGGGCCTATTAGCACGGATACGCAGTATTTT | CASTGPISTDTQYF
TRBJ2-1 | - | - | TRBV18 | TGTGCCAGCTCACCACCGAGAGGGCGGAATGAGCAGTTCTTC | CASSPPRGRNEQFF
TRBJ1-5 | - | - | TRBV2 | TGTGCCAGCAGTGAAGGGGTACGGCAGCCCCAGCATTTT | CASSEGVRQPQHF
TRBJ1-5 | - | - | TRBV6-6 | TGTGCCAGCAGTTACTCCCAGGAGTATCAGCCCCAGCATTTT | CASSYSQEYQPQHF
TRBJ1-5 | - | few | TRBV7-9 | TGTGCCAGCAGCCCCATCAATCAGCCCCAGCATTTT | CASSPINQPQHF
TRBJ1-6 | - | few | TRBV5-1 | TGCGCCAGCTCGGAAGGCGGATTAGGGGATTCACCCCTCCACTTT | CASSEGGLGDSPLHF
TRBJ1-6 | - | - | TRBV13 | TGTGCCAGCAGCTTTTCCTCTTCACCCCTCCACTTT | CASSFSSSPLHF
TRBJ2-7 | TRBD2 | - | TRBV2 | TGTGCCAGTAACCTGGGGGGGGCCTACGAGCAGTACTTC | CASNLGGAYEQYF